This T cell receptor (beta chain) was observed in a study of blood T cell repertoires in COVID-19. The assay was immunoSEQ multiplex PCR, and TCRdb's table has in-frame clones only and misses some. This table has 130,000 to 150,000 clones, 60% to 85% appearing once. The length of the CDR3 is 14 residues. V was clipped by 6 bases and J by 0 bases, with 11 bases between them. Germline-derived CDR1 and CDR2 are MDHEN and SYDVKM. The clonotype comes from an older woman with acute or convalescent COVID-19. The chain uses TRBV28 and TRBJ1-2; no definite D call. Sequences were obtained from peripheral blood. In DNA form, the CDR3 reads TGTGCCAGCAGGGAGGGCTCAGCTAACTATGGCTACACCTTC. It yields the protein CASREGSANYGYTF.